This record looks at one T cell receptor (beta chain) sequence and its context. The CDR3 covers 15 residues. V gave up 3 bases and J gave up 4 bases, with 12 bases separating them. Germline CDR1 reads MDHEN; CDR2 reads SYDVKM. This sample is part of a study of blood T cell repertoires in COVID-19. Looking at the study overall: COVID-19 samples, acute and convalescent, were from the United States, Italy and Spain. From T cells, B-cell-depleted T cells, or PBMCs came the material, which was cDNA or gDNA.

Patients in Seattle were enrolled during active infection, then followed longitudinally. Per the original methods: By means of reference gene primer amplification, nucleated cell counts were estimated. Sequencing was performed with immunoSEQ multiplex PCR; in TCRdb, only in-frame clones are kept and a portion is missing. V, J and clone size are taken as reported in that table, and D and trimming were inferred from the DNA itself. The table lists about 130,000 clones, around 81% of them singletons. The source is a man between 25 and 39 years old with COVID-19, enrolled during active disease. This chain connects TRBV28 to TRBJ2-2; D possibly corresponds to TRBD2 (6 bases). The sequenced sample consisted of peripheral blood. The DNA of the CDR3 is TGTGCCAGCAGTTTCGGAGGGGTTGTCACCGGGGAGCTGTTTTTT. Translated, it gives CASSFGGVVTGELFF.